A selection of T cell receptor beta chains follows, all from one sample in a study of breast tumors, draining lymph nodes, adjacent tissues. TCRdb re-called the multiplex PCR reads with MiXCR, one entry per CDR3 protein. This sample has 150,000 or so distinct CDR3 sequences, with 33% found just once. Source material: axillary lymph node tissue. Receptors originate from a female donor with breast cancer. Some clones in this sample may be carry-over from other donors' samples. Each CDR3 is given with its conserved first and last residue. The order of the fields is J gene, D gene, V gene, clone size, CDR3 protein, CDR3 DNA. The D gene is left open where the match is weak. The size field is filled for only some rows; it gives once, few, many or a size class.

j_gene: TRBJ1-4; d_gene: TRBD1; v_gene: TRBV9; abundance: few; CDR3aa: CASSRTGAGATNEKLFF; CDR3nt: TGTGCCAGCAGCCGCACAGGGGCGGGGGCAACTAATGAAAAACTGTTTTTT
j_gene: TRBJ1-5; d_gene: NA; v_gene: TRBV12-3/TRBV12-4; abundance: NA; CDR3aa: CASSLNGSPQHF; CDR3nt: TGTGCCAGCAGTTTAAACGGGTCTCCCCAGCATTTT
j_gene: TRBJ2-1; d_gene: NA; v_gene: TRBV7-8; abundance: few; CDR3aa: CASSPTPLTDEQFF; CDR3nt: TGTGCCAGCAGCCCTACCCCACTGACAGATGAGCAGTTCTTC
j_gene: TRBJ2-7; d_gene: TRBD1; v_gene: TRBV19; abundance: many; CDR3aa: CATRQGASYEQYF; CDR3nt: TGTGCCACTCGACAGGGGGCCTCCTACGAGCAGTACTTC
j_gene: TRBJ1-4; d_gene: NA; v_gene: TRBV30; abundance: many; CDR3aa: CAWSVQGGFNEKLFF; CDR3nt: TGTGCCTGGAGTGTTCAAGGGGGTTTTAATGAAAAACTGTTTTTT
j_gene: TRBJ1-4; d_gene: TRBD1; v_gene: TRBV9; abundance: many; CDR3aa: CASSARDRAFTNEKLFF; CDR3nt: TGTGCCAGCAGCGCACGAGACAGGGCTTTTACTAATGAAAAACTGTTTTTT
j_gene: TRBJ1-2; d_gene: TRBD1; v_gene: TRBV15; abundance: many; CDR3aa: CATSRGARGDYGYTF; CDR3nt: TGTGCCACCAGCAGAGGGGCCAGGGGGGACTATGGCTACACCTTC
j_gene: TRBJ2-2; d_gene: TRBD1; v_gene: TRBV25-1; abundance: many; CDR3aa: CASSGQGAVTGELFF; CDR3nt: TGTGCCAGCAGTGGTCAGGGGGCGGTCACCGGGGAGCTGTTTTTT
j_gene: TRBJ1-2; d_gene: NA; v_gene: TRBV24-1; abundance: NA; CDR3aa: CATSDSGHNLPYEQYTF; CDR3nt: TGTGCCACCAGTGATTCGGGACACAATCTCCCCTACGAGCAGTACACCTTC
j_gene: TRBJ2-2; d_gene: TRBD1; v_gene: TRBV6-2/TRBV6-3; abundance: NA; CDR3aa: CASSSHPDRVGNTGELFF; CDR3nt: TGTGCCAGCAGTTCCCATCCTGACAGGGTGGGGAACACCGGGGAGCTGTTTTTT
j_gene: TRBJ1-4; d_gene: NA; v_gene: TRBV19; abundance: many; CDR3aa: CASLSWTGGEKLFF; CDR3nt: TGTGCCAGCCTTTCATGGACGGGCGGTGAAAAACTGTTTTTT
j_gene: TRBJ2-5; d_gene: NA; v_gene: TRBV7-9; abundance: many; CDR3aa: CASSLETVETQYF; CDR3nt: TGTGCCAGCAGCTTAGAGACCGTAGAGACCCAGTACTTC
j_gene: TRBJ1-1; d_gene: NA; v_gene: TRBV12-3/TRBV12-4; abundance: NA; CDR3aa: CASSWPGHLNTEAFF; CDR3nt: TGTGCCAGCAGTTGGCCGGGACACCTAAACACTGAAGCTTTCTTT
j_gene: TRBJ1-6; d_gene: TRBD1; v_gene: TRBV6-6; abundance: many; CDR3aa: CASSPGTGRGDSPLHF; CDR3nt: TGTGCCAGCAGTCCCGGGACAGGGAGGGGTGATTCACCCCTCCACTTT
j_gene: TRBJ2-2; d_gene: TRBD1; v_gene: TRBV10-3; abundance: NA; CDR3aa: CAISHGTGRKTGELFF; CDR3nt: TGTGCCATCAGCCACGGGACAGGGCGGAAGACCGGGGAGCTGTTTTTT
j_gene: TRBJ2-7; d_gene: NA; v_gene: TRBV7-9; abundance: many; CDR3aa: CASSLSATRYEQYF; CDR3nt: TGTGCCAGCAGCTTATCCGCAACTAGGTACGAGCAGTACTTC
j_gene: TRBJ1-1; d_gene: TRBD1; v_gene: TRBV27; abundance: NA; CDR3aa: CASSLVGGYGTEAFF; CDR3nt: TGTGCCAGCAGTTTAGTAGGGGGCTATGGCACTGAAGCTTTCTTT
j_gene: TRBJ2-5; d_gene: NA; v_gene: TRBV5-1; abundance: many; CDR3aa: CASSKTGPALVQETQYF; CDR3nt: TGCGCCAGCAGCAAGACAGGCCCGGCCCTAGTCCAAGAGACCCAGTACTTC
j_gene: TRBJ2-5; d_gene: TRBD1; v_gene: TRBV5-4; abundance: many; CDR3aa: CASIKGSGQGGQETQYF; CDR3nt: TGTGCCAGCATCAAAGGCTCGGGACAGGGAGGGCAAGAGACCCAGTACTTC
j_gene: TRBJ2-2; d_gene: NA; v_gene: TRBV9; abundance: NA; CDR3aa: CASSFNGVVTGELFF; CDR3nt: TGTGCCAGCAGTTTTAATGGGGTTGTCACCGGGGAGCTGTTTTTT
j_gene: TRBJ2-5; d_gene: NA; v_gene: TRBV5-8; abundance: many; CDR3aa: CASSLGGLQETQYF; CDR3nt: TGTGCCAGCAGCTTGGGTGGGCTCCAAGAGACCCAGTACTTC
j_gene: TRBJ2-5; d_gene: TRBD2; v_gene: TRBV6-5; abundance: NA; CDR3aa: CASRLAGKETQYF; CDR3nt: TGTGCCAGCAGACTAGCGGGGAAAGAGACCCAGTACTTC
j_gene: TRBJ1-5; d_gene: TRBD1; v_gene: TRBV2; abundance: NA; CDR3aa: CASRRTGRDSNQPQHF; CDR3nt: TGTGCCAGCAGGCGGACAGGTAGGGATAGCAATCAGCCCCAGCATTTC
j_gene: TRBJ2-1; d_gene: NA; v_gene: TRBV28; abundance: NA; CDR3aa: CASRTGTGGFYNEQFF; CDR3nt: TGTGCCAGCAGGACTGGGACTGGCGGGTTCTACAATGAGCAGTTCTTC
j_gene: TRBJ1-6; d_gene: NA; v_gene: TRBV7-9; abundance: NA; CDR3aa: CSSSPGSSYNSPLHF; CDR3nt: TGTTCCAGCAGCCCAGGGAGCTCCTATAATTCACCCCTCCACTTT
j_gene: TRBJ2-5; d_gene: TRBD2; v_gene: TRBV6-1; abundance: many; CDR3aa: CASSQDQAGGSETQYF; CDR3nt: TGTGCCAGCAGTCAAGACCAAGCGGGAGGATCTGAGACCCAGTACTTC
j_gene: TRBJ1-5; d_gene: NA; v_gene: TRBV6-1; abundance: NA; CDR3aa: CATTGSSKAEPYSNQPQHF; CDR3nt: TGTGCCACGACAGGAAGCTCGAAGGCTGAACCTTATAGCAATCAGCCCCAGCATTTT
j_gene: TRBJ2-6; d_gene: NA; v_gene: TRBV6-1; abundance: many; CDR3aa: CASRWPGANVLTF; CDR3nt: TGTGCCAGCAGGTGGCCTGGGGCCAACGTCCTGACTTTC
j_gene: TRBJ1-2; d_gene: TRBD1; v_gene: TRBV27; abundance: many; CDR3aa: CASSPHRGLKRGYTF; CDR3nt: TGTGCCAGCAGTCCGCACAGGGGGCTCAAGCGAGGCTACACCTTC
j_gene: TRBJ1-2; d_gene: TRBD1; v_gene: TRBV20-1; abundance: NA; CDR3aa: CSATGGGYGYTF; CDR3nt: TGCAGTGCCACAGGGGGCGGGTATGGCTACACCTTC
j_gene: TRBJ2-7; d_gene: TRBD1; v_gene: TRBV7-8; abundance: many; CDR3aa: CASSLFVLGQAGYEQYF; CDR3nt: TGTGCCAGCAGCTTATTTGTTTTAGGACAGGCGGGCTACGAGCAGTACTTC
j_gene: TRBJ2-5; d_gene: NA; v_gene: TRBV24-1; abundance: NA; CDR3aa: CATGPGGGGPQYF; CDR3nt: TGTGCCACTGGGCCCGGGGGTGGCGGGCCCCAGTACTTC
j_gene: TRBJ1-1; d_gene: NA; v_gene: TRBV12-3/TRBV12-4; abundance: many; CDR3aa: CASSLGGNTEAFF; CDR3nt: TGTGCCAGCAGTTTGGGGGGTAACACTGAAGCTTTCTTT
j_gene: TRBJ2-3; d_gene: NA; v_gene: TRBV10-2; abundance: many; CDR3aa: CASSGADTQYF; CDR3nt: TGCGCCAGCAGTGGGGCAGATACGCAGTATTTT
j_gene: TRBJ2-2; d_gene: TRBD2; v_gene: TRBV9; abundance: NA; CDR3aa: CASSSPGLAGVKSGELFF; CDR3nt: TGTGCCAGCAGCTCACCGGGACTAGCGGGAGTAAAGTCCGGGGAGCTGTTTTTT
j_gene: TRBJ2-1; d_gene: NA; v_gene: TRBV3-1; abundance: few; CDR3aa: CASSHTGPRYLYNEQFF; CDR3nt: TGTGCCAGCAGCCATACGGGCCCTCGATATCTATACAATGAGCAGTTCTTC
j_gene: TRBJ2-2; d_gene: TRBD2; v_gene: TRBV28; abundance: many; CDR3aa: CASSIASGTSYTGELFF; CDR3nt: TGTGCCAGCAGTATCGCCTCCGGGACTAGTTACACCGGGGAGCTGTTTTTT
j_gene: TRBJ2-4; d_gene: TRBD2; v_gene: TRBV12-3/TRBV12-4; abundance: NA; CDR3aa: CASSESMGLAFLIAKNIQYF; CDR3nt: TGTGCCAGCAGTGAGTCGATGGGACTAGCCTTTCTAATAGCCAAAAACATTCAGTACTTC
j_gene: TRBJ2-7; d_gene: TRBD2; v_gene: TRBV20-1; abundance: NA; CDR3aa: CGADQTSGRSSYEQYF; CDR3nt: TGCGGTGCGGATCAAACTAGCGGGAGATCCTCCTACGAGCAGTACTTC
j_gene: TRBJ2-5; d_gene: TRBD2; v_gene: TRBV11-3; abundance: many; CDR3aa: CASSPGLAGFETQYF; CDR3nt: TGTGCCAGCAGCCCAGGACTAGCGGGGTTCGAGACCCAGTACTTC
j_gene: TRBJ1-4; d_gene: NA; v_gene: TRBV5-6; abundance: many; CDR3aa: CASSRRRANVGEKLFF; CDR3nt: TGTGCCAGCAGTCGCCGGAGAGCTAATGTTGGGGAAAAACTGTTTTTT